The clone carrying this T cell receptor beta chain was counted between two and nine times. This sample is part of a study of blood T cell repertoires in COVID-19. Looking at the study overall: The study drew acute and convalescent COVID-19 samples from the United States, Italy and Spain. Sources were T cells, B-cell-depleted T cells, or PBMCs; the material itself was cDNA or gDNA.

The CDR3 loop spans 14 amino acids. Germline-derived CDR1 and CDR2 are LNHDA and SQIVND (reference sequence). Trimming removed 3 bases from V and 2 bases from J, with 8 bases in between. Authors' methods: It was from reference gene primer amplification that nucleated cell counts were estimated. Method: immunoSEQ multiplex PCR; TCRdb's copy keeps in-frame clones and lacks some. V and J calls and clone size are as listed in that table; D and trimming were resolved from the DNA. The sample shows about 94,000 clones, 80% of them seen only once. V usage is TRBV19 and J usage is TRBJ1-5; D not certain. Sequencing was performed on peripheral blood. The source of this sequence is a human donor in a cohort sampled during active COVID-19. CDR3 protein: CASSIGGRNQPQHF. The DNA of the CDR3 is TGTGCCAGTAGTATCGGTGGGCGCAATCAGCCCCAGCATTTT. Full variable domain (rest looked up from reference TRBV19 and TRBJ1-5): DGGITQSPKYLFRKEGQNVTLSCEQNLNHDAMYWYRQDPGQGLRLIYYSQIVNDFQKGDIAEGYSVSREKKESFPLTVTSAQKNPTAFYLCASSIGGRNQPQHFGDGTRLSIL.